Listed here is a single TCR beta chain. PCR was performed using 60 Vbeta and 13 Jbeta primers. Assay: immunoSEQ multiplex PCR; the TCRdb copy retains only in-frame clones and omits some. The sample has some 120,000 clones. Unmatched junction bases numbered 8, after V lost 4 bases and J lost 8 bases. Germline CDR1 SGHRS, CDR2 YFSETQ. The length of the CDR3 is 13 residues. These data originate in a study of cytomegalovirus exposure and HLA in healthy donors. Sequencing input: PBMCs. The chain is built from TRBV5-1 and TRBJ2-7; 8 positions match TRBD1. The TCR sequence derives from a middle-aged man in good health and CMV-seropositive. The CDR3 is CASSPERTGQQYF. The DNA of the CDR3 is TGCGCCAGCAGCCCTGAACGGACAGGGCAGCAGTACTTC.